This T cell receptor (beta chain) was sequenced in a study of blood T cell repertoires in COVID-19 (dated by TCRdb to about 2020). General notes on the study: The collaborator samples originated in the United States, Italy and Spain and spanned the acute and convalescent phases of COVID-19. The prospective study material was composed of cDNA or gDNA derived from T cells, B-cell-depleted T cells, or PBMCs. The dataset comprised deeply sampled blood TCRbeta repertoires from subjects exposed to, actively infected with, or recovered from COVID-19. The repertoires were released in a freely available public database intended as a resource for research on the immune response to SARS-CoV-2. Samples were obtained from the ongoing ImmuneRACE study (first 160 participants) and from 1,200 or so subjects provided by 6 global collaborators. A de-identified subject ID, COVID-19 status, age in years and sex were almost always included in the sample metadata. Where available, HLA class I and class II types were taken from metadata supplied by the sample provider and were not determined by assay-based typing.

Each collaborating institution followed its own protocols to collect whole blood in K2EDTA tubes. For TCRbeta analysis, collaborators shipped samples as frozen whole blood, isolated PBMCs, or DNA extracted from either of those sample types. General study outcomes and caveats: The quantity of clinical and demographic metadata differed by source and by participant and was supplied without curation.

TCRbeta CDR3 regions were amplified from genomic DNA by means of the immunoSEQ Assay, a bias-controlled multiplex PCR. Under the source paper's analysis protocol: Within the assay, amplification of reference gene primers was used to estimate how many nucleated cells each sample contained. To quantify the absolute abundance of each unique TCRbeta CDR3 rearrangement, sequence reads were collapsed and filtered. For each sample, productive Simpson clonality was calculated as the square root of Simpson's diversity index across productive rearrangements. TCRdb took this table from immuneACCESS and kept in-frame rearrangements with V and J called. Such tables lack part of the clones; where checked against another copy, unresolved V genes explain under half of the gap, and the rest is unexplained. The V and J calls and clone size are taken from that table; D and trimming were inferred from the DNA. The sample includes 210,000 or so clones, with roughly nine tenths observed a single time. 1.9% of the sample is held by the ten biggest clonotypes.

This clone was counted between two and nine times. The antigen it binds to is not known. The input lacks base qualities; no much larger clone sits a single base away. At the junction V is shortened by 9 bases and J by 4 bases, with 19 bases in between. The CDR3, cysteine through phenylalanine, is 15 amino acids long. CDR3 DNA only is kept here, 45 bases in frame from base 1. Per the germline V gene (reference sequence), LNHDA is the CDR1 and SQIVND is the CDR2. Sequenced: peripheral blood. This TCR derives from a middle-aged man with active or convalescent COVID-19. The V and J genes are TRBV19 and TRBJ1-3, and possibly TRBD1, on 5 matching bases. The CDR3 protein is CARDLPLGRGNTIYF. The DNA is TGTGCCAGAGACTTGCCGCTGGGGCGCGGAAACACCATATATTTT.